This T cell receptor beta chain was recorded in a study of cytotoxic CD8 clonotypes in ibrutinib-treated CLL. Overall study context: Of the patients, 11 were relapsed/refractory, about 16 treatment-naive and under 18 IGHV unmutated. On average, over 90,000 productive rearrangements and just over 250,000 productive templates per sample.

V was shortened by 6 bases and J by 3 bases, with 5 bases between the two germline ends. Per germline, CDR1 ENHRY and CDR2 SYGVKD. The CDR3 loop spans 11 amino acids. TCRdb's copy holds only in-frame clones and misses some; the assay was immunoSEQ multiplex PCR. The sample gives 150,000 or so clones, roughly 88% of which show up once; about 2.1% is in the top ten. Sample: PBMCs, taken after 24 months of ibrutinib treatment. This chain uses TRBV10-3 with TRBJ2-5; D ambiguous. The TCR originated in a human donor with chronic lymphocytic leukemia. As DNA, the CDR3 is TGTGCCATCAGCGCCAAAGAGACCCAGTACTTC. Its protein product is CAISAKETQYF.